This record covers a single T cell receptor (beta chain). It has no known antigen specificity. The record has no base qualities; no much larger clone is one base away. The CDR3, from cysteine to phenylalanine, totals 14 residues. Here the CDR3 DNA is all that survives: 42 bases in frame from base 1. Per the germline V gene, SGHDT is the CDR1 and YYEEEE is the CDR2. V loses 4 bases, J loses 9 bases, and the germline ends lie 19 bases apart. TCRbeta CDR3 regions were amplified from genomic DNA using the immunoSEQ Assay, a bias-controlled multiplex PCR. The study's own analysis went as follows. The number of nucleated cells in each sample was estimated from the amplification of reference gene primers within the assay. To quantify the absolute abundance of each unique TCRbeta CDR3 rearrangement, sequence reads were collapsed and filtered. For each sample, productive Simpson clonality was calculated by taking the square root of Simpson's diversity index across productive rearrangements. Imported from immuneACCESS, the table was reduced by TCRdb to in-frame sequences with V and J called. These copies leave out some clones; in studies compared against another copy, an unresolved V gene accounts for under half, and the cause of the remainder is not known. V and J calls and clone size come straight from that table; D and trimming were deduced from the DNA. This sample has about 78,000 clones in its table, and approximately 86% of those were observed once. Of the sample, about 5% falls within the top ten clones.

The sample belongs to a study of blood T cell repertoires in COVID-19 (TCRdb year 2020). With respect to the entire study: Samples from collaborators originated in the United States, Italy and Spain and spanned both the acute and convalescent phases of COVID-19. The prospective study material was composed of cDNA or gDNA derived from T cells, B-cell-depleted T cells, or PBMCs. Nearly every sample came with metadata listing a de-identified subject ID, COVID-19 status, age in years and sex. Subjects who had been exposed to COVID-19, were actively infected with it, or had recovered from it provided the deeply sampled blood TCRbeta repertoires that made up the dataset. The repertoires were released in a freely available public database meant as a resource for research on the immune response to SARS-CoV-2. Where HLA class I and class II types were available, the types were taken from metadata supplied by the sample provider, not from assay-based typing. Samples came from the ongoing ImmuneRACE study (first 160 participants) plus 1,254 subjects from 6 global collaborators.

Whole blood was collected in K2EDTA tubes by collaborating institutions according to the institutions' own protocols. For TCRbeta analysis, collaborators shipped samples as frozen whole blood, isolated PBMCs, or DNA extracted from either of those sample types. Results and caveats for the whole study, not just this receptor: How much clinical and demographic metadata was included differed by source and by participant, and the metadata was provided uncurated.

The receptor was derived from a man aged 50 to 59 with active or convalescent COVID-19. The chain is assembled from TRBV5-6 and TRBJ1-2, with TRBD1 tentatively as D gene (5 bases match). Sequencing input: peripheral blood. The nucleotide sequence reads TGTGCCAGCAGCCCAAAGCAGCGGGGGGTAAGCTACACCTTC. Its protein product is CASSPKQRGVSYTF.